The entry that follows covers one T cell receptor beta chain sequence. The time point here: newly diagnosed GD, antithyroid drugs for less than 3 months. RNA from PBMCs was the source of the TCR library. This specimen comes from a study of regulatory T cells in long-lasting Graves disease. In building TCR beta libraries, iRepertoire HTBI primers were used together with Arm-PCR of CDR3 regions. TCRdb recomputed calls from the multiplex PCR reads with MiXCR, one row per CDR3 protein. The sample records about 530,000 distinct CDR3 sequences, about 15% being singletons. This same sample was also taken into another study, of T cells in Graves' hyperthyroidism and ophthalmopathy.

The source material was peripheral blood mononuclear cells (PBMCs), sampled at new diagnosis, from a patient treated with antithyroid drugs. The TCR comes from a woman aged 35-60 years with Graves disease.

CDR3 coding DNA: TGCAGTGCTTACGGACCACACGAAAAAGAGACCCAGTACTTC. This gives the protein CSAYGPHEKETQYF. V is TRBV20-1 and J is TRBJ2-5; D not certain. This CDR3 is 14 amino acids long. The V end was cut by 5 bases, the J end by 3 bases, with 16 bases between. Germline-derived CDR1 and CDR2 are DFQATT and SNEGSKA (reference sequence).